This T cell receptor (beta chain) is drawn from a study of T cell repertoires in cytomegalovirus infection (dated by TCRdb to the late 2010s). At the level of the whole study: The HLA type of each donor mattered for the analysis, because public TCR beta signatures pointed to carriage of CMV infection along with the matching HLA type. The investigation overall reported the following: Cumulative frequency of public TCR beta family members discriminated carriers of CMV infection plus the relevant HLA type in this cohort and an independent 352-donor cohort. In the ex vivo response, HLA-C-restricted CMV-specific TCR beta clonotypes were dominant, and in two of eight donors the single most frequent clonotype came from this HLA-C-restricted group.

For CDR1 and CDR2, the germline V gene lists SQVTM and ANQGSEA. Including the terminal cysteine and phenylalanine, the CDR3 comprises 13 residues. Kept here is only the CDR3 DNA, which spans 39 bases and is read in frame from base 1. V and J are truncated by 3 bases and 7 bases respectively, leaving an intervening sequence of 15 bases. This sample was sequenced with an Illumina HiSeq 1500. The public reads were reprocessed in TCRdb via fastp at Q25 and MiXCR, keeping in-frame beta chains. One record per CDR3 amino acid sequence lists the most common genes and DNA. This sample has hundreds of thousands of distinct CDR3 sequences in its table, and roughly 24% of those were observed once. 8% of the sample is taken by the ten largest. About this clonotype: Its cognate antigen has yet to be identified. Base qualities are not provided; no much larger clone lies one nucleotide away.

This receptor was obtained from a human donor in good health (CMV status not recorded). Some clones in this sample may be carry-over from other donors' samples. The chain employs TRBV29-1 and TRBJ2-5; 6 matching bases give a weak D call of TRBD1. Input material: CD8+ T cells from PBMCs. The DNA sequence follows: TGCAGCGTTGAGGAGCTTGAAGGGGGGACCCAGTACTTC. This sequence encodes CSVEELEGGTQYF.